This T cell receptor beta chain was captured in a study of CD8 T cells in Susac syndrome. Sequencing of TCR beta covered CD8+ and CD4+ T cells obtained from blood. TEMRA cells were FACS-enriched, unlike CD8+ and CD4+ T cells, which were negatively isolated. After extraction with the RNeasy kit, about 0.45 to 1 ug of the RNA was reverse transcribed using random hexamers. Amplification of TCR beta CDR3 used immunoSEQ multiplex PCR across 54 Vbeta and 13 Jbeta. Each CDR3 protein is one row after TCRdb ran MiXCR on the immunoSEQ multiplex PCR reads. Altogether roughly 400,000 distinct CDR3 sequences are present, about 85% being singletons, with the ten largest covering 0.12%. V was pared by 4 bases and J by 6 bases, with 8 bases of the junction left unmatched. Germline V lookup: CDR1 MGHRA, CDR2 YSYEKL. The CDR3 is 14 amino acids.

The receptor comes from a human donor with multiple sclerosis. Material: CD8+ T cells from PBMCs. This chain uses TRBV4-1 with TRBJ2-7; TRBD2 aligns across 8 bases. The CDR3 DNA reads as TGCGCCAGCAGCCTACTAGGACTAGCCGCCGAGCAGTACTTC. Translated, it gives CASSLLGLAAEQYF.